These T cell receptor beta chains were read from a single sample in a study of T cells in localized non-small cell lung cancer. TCRdb keeps only in-frame clones here, not all; method: immunoSEQ multiplex PCR. This table has 100,000 to 150,000 clones, around 90% appearing once. Material: peripheral blood, obtained before any cancer treatment. Every receptor here comes from a female donor older than 55 with stage I lung adenocarcinoma. Both conserved end residues are part of each CDR3. D genes are given only for firm matches. A row's size may be missing; if present it is once, few, many or a size class.

>.|TRBJ1-2|TRBV5-1|TRBD1
TGCGCCAGCAGCGAGGATGACAGGGTGGACTATGGCTACACCTTC
CASSEDDRVDYGYTF
>.|TRBJ2-2|TRBV6-6|.
TGTGCCAGCAGTCCCCCGACAGAGAACACCGGGGAGCTGTTTTTT
CASSPPTENTGELFF
>few|TRBJ2-3|TRBV7-2|.
TGTGCCAGCAGCGCGGGCTTGCGGGCGCAGTATTTT
CASSAGLRAQYF
>.|TRBJ2-1|TRBV5-1|.
TGCGCCAGCAGCTTGGCCATGTACAATGAGCAGTTCTTC
CASSLAMYNEQFF
>.|TRBJ2-3|TRBV5-4|TRBD2
TGTGCCAGCAGCCCCATAGCGGGAGTGGCAGATACGCAGTATTTT
CASSPIAGVADTQYF
>.|TRBJ2-3|TRBV9|.
TGTGCCAGCAGCCTACCTCGCGGCACAGATACGCAGTATTTT
CASSLPRGTDTQYF
>.|TRBJ2-7|TRBV18|TRBD1
TGTGCCAGCTCACTTCGACAGGGGCTGTACGAGCAGTACTTC
CASSLRQGLYEQYF
>.|TRBJ1-1|TRBV5-1|.
TGCGCCAGCAGCTTGGTAGGCTCGGGGGGGACTGAAGCTTTCTTT
CASSLVGSGGTEAFF
>.|TRBJ1-2|TRBV28|.
TGTGCCAGCAGTTTCCTCCCGGGGGTTGGCGGCTACACCTTC
CASSFLPGVGGYTF
>.|TRBJ2-7|TRBV27|TRBD2
TGTGCCAGCCGCGGACTAGCGGGGAGTTCCTACGAGCAGTACTTC
CASRGLAGSSYEQYF
>.|TRBJ1-2|TRBV7-3|TRBD1
TGTGCCAGCAGCCCCGGACAGGGAATAAGTGGCTACACCTTC
CASSPGQGISGYTF
>few|TRBJ1-1|TRBV2|TRBD1
TGTGCCAGCAGGGGGGACAGGGGGGAAGCTTTCTTT
CASRGDRGEAFF
>.|TRBJ1-2|TRBV9|TRBD1
TGTGCCAGCAGCCCAGGACAGGGAGACTATGGCTACACCTTC
CASSPGQGDYGYTF
>once|TRBJ2-5|TRBV28|.
TGTGCCAGCAGTTCCGAAAATGGCCTTGAAGAGACCCAGTACTTC
CASSSENGLEETQYF
>.|TRBJ1-1|TRBV5-1|.
TGCGCCAGCAGCACACAGCCGGGGACTGAAGCTTTCTTT
CASSTQPGTEAFF
>.|TRBJ2-5|TRBV6-1|.
TGTGCCAGCAGCTTCGGACAGGGAGGGGAGACCCAGTACTTC
CASSFGQGGETQYF
>.|TRBJ1-4|TRBV5-1|TRBD1
TGCGCCAGCAGCTTGCTATTGTTGGGACAGGGGGCAACTAATGAAAAACTGTTTTTT
CASSLLLLGQGATNEKLFF
>.|TRBJ1-1|TRBV11-1|TRBD1
TGTGCCAGCAGCTCCCGGACAGGGGTCAGCACTGAAGCTTTCTTT
CASSSRTGVSTEAFF
>.|TRBJ2-7|TRBV29-1|.
TGCAGCGTTGGGGGCGTCGAGCAGTACTTC
CSVGGVEQYF
>.|TRBJ2-1|TRBV10-2|.
TGCGCCAGCAGTGAGTCCCGGACCCGAGGTGAGCAGTTCTTC
CASSESRTRGEQFF
>.|TRBJ1-1|TRBV28|.
TGTGCCAGCGTATACACAGGGACGAACACTGAAGCTTTCTTT
CASVYTGTNTEAFF
>once|TRBJ2-5|TRBV28|TRBD1
TGTGCCAGCAGTCTCCTGGGACAGCTAATCCAAGAGACCCAGTACTTC
CASSLLGQLIQETQYF
>.|TRBJ2-5|TRBV7-6|.
TGTGCCAGCAGCTTAACGAGGGGTGAGACCCAGTACTTC
CASSLTRGETQYF
>.|TRBJ1-5|TRBV19|TRBD1
TGTGCCAGTAGTACACACAGGGGTACTCAGCCCCAGCATTTT
CASSTHRGTQPQHF
>.|TRBJ2-3|TRBV6-5|.
TGTGCCAGCAGTGCCACAGATACGCAGTATTTT
CASSATDTQYF
>.|TRBJ1-2|TRBV5-4|.
TGTGCCAGCAGCTTGGTGGAGTCCTATGGCTACACCTTC
CASSLVESYGYTF
>.|TRBJ1-5|TRBV7-2|TRBD1
TGTGCCAGCAGCTTCAGACAGGGTCCCAATCAGCCCCAGCATTTT
CASSFRQGPNQPQHF
>.|TRBJ1-3|TRBV6-5|TRBD1
TGTGCCACCTCTCGGGACAGCCACTCTGGAAACACCATATATTTT
CATSRDSHSGNTIYF